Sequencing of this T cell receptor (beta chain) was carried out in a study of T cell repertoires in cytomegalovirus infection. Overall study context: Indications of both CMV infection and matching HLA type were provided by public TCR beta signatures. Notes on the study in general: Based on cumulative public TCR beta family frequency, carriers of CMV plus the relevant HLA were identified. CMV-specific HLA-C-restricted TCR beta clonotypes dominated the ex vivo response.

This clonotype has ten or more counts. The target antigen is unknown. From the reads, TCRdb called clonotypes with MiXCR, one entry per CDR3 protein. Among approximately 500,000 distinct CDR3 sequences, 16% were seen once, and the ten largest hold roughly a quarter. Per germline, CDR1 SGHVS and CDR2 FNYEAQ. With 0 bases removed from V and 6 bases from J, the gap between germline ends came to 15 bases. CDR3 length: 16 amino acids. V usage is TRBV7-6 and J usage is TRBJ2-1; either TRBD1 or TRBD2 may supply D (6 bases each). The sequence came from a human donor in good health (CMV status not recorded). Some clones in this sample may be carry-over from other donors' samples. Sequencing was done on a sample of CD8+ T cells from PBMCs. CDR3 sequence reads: CASSLAWRRGFNEQFF. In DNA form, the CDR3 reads TGTGCCAGCAGCTTAGCGTGGCGGAGGGGGTTCAATGAGCAGTTCTTC.